This T cell receptor beta chain was documented in a study of T cell repertoires in cytomegalovirus infection. MiXCR was run by TCRdb on the reads, yielding one entry per CDR3 protein. Of hundreds of thousands of distinct CDR3 sequences in the sample, less than 25% were seen once. CDR3 length: 16 amino acids. With 1 base clipped from V and 3 bases from J, the junction kept 5 bases outside the gene matches. The V gene's germline CDR1 is SGHTA and CDR2 FQGNSA. Many counts were recorded for this clonotype. Sequenced sample: CD8+ T cells from PBMCs. The sequence derives from a human donor in good health (CMV status not recorded). Some clones in this sample may be carry-over from other donors' samples. The chain employs TRBV7-2 and TRBJ2-1; 8 bases agree with TRBD2. Here the CDR3 DNA reads TGTGCCAGCAGCTTAGATCGCGGGGGGTTCTACAATGAGCAGTTCTTC. Translation: CASSLDRGGFYNEQFF.